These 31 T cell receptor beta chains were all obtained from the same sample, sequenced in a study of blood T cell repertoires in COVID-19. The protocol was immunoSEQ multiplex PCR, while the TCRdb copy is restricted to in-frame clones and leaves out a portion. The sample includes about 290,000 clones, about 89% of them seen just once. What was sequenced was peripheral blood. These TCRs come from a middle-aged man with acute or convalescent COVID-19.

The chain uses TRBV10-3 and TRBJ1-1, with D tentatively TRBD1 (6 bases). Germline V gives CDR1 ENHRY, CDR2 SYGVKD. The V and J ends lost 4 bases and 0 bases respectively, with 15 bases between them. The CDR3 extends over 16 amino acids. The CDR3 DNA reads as TGTGCCATCAGTGGTGGCGGGGGGCGGATGAACACTGAAGCTTTCTTT. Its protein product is CAISGGGGRMNTEAFF.

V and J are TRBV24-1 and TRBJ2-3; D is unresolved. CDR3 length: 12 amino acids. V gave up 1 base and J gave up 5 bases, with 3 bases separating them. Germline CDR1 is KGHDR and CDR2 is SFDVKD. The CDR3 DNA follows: TGTGCCACCAGTGATTTTAGAGATACGCAGTATTTT. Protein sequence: CATSDFRDTQYF.

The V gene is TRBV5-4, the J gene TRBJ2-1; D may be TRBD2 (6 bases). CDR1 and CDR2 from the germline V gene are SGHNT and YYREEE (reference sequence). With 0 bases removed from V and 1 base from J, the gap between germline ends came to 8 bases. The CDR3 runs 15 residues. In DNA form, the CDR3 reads TGTGCCAGCAGCTTGGGGGGGGAGTCCTACAATGAGCAGTTCTTC. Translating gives CASSLGGESYNEQFF.

The CDR3 region has the DNA TGTGCTAGTGGTTTGGTCATAAGGGGGAAGGATGAGCAGTTCTTC. Translated: CASGLVIRGKDEQFF. This chain uses TRBV12-5 with TRBJ2-1, with a weak D call TRBD1 (6 bases). CDR3 length: 15 amino acids. Trimming shortened V by 0 bases and J by 8 bases, and 14 bases separated the two germline ends. Germline loops: CDR1 LGHNT, CDR2 FRNRAP.

This chain's CDR3 is CASRQGQNYGYTF. In DNA, the CDR3 is TGTGCCAGCAGACAGGGACAGAACTATGGCTACACCTTC. The chain couples TRBV2 to TRBJ1-2; 7 positions agree with TRBD1. Per the germline V gene, CDR1 is SNHLY and CDR2 is FYNNEI. Trimming removed 6 bases from V and 2 bases from J; junction bases left unmatched: 3. The CDR3 totals 13 residues.

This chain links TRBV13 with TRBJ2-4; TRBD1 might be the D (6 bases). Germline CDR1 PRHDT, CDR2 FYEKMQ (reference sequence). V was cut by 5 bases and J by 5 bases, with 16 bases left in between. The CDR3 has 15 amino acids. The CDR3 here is CASSHYQGLENIQYF. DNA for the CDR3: TGTGCCAGCAGCCATTATCAGGGGTTAGAAAACATTCAGTACTTC.

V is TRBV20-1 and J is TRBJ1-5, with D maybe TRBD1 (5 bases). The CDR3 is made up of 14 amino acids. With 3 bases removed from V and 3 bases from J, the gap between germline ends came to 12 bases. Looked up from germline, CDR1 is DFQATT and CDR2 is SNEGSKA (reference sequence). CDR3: CSASWPDINQPQHF. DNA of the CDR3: TGCAGTGCTAGTTGGCCGGACATCAATCAGCCCCAGCATTTT.

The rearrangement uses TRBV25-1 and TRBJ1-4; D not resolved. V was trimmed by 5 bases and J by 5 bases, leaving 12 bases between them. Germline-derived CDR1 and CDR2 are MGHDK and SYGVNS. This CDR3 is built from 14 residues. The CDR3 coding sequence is TGTGCCAGCAGTCCCCGGGATTTAAATGAAAAACTGTTTTTT. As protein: CASSPRDLNEKLFF.

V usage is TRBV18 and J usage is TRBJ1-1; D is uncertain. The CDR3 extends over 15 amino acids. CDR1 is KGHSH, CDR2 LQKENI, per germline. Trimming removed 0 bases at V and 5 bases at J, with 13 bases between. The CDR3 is CASSPPGVRYTEAFF. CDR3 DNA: TGTGCCAGCTCACCACCGGGCGTTCGGTATACTGAAGCTTTCTTT. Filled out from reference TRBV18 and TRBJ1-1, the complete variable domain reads NAGVMQNPRHLVRRRGQEARLRCSPMKGHSHVYWYRQLPEEGLKFMVYLQKENIIDESGMPKERFSAEFPKEGPSILRIQQVVRGDSAAYFCASSPPGVRYTEAFFGQGTRLTVV.

CDR3 DNA: TGTGCCAGCAGTGAAGCCGGGACAGCACCCTACGAGCAGTACTTC. Its protein product is CASSEAGTAPYEQYF. This rearrangement joins TRBV6-1 to TRBJ2-7; 7 positions agree with TRBD1. Per germline, CDR1 MNHNS and CDR2 SASEGT. J was trimmed by 2 bases and V by 0 bases; bases with no gene match: 4. This CDR3 has 15 residues.

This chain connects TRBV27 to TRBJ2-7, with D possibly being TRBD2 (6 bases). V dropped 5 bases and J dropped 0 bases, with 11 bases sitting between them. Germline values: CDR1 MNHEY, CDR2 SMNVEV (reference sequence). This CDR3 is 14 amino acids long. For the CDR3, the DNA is TGTGCCAGCAGTCCAGGGACTGCCTCCTACGAGCAGTACTTC. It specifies CASSPGTASYEQYF.

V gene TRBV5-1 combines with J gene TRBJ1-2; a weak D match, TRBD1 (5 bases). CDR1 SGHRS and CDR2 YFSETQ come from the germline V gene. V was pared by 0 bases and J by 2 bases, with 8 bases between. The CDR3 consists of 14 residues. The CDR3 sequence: CASSLEGQNYGYTF. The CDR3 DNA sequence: TGCGCCAGCAGCTTGGAGGGGCAAAACTATGGCTACACCTTC.

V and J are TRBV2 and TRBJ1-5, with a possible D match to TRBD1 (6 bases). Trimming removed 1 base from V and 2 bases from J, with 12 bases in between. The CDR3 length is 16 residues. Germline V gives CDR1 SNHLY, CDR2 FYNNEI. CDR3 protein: CASSEEARGGNQPQHF. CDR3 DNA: TGTGCCAGCAGTGAAGAAGCCAGGGGAGGCAATCAGCCCCAGCATTTT.

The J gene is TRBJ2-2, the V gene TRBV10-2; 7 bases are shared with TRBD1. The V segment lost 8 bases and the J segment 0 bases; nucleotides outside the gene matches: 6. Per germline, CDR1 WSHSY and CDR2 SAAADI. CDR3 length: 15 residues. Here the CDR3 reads CASRGGQSNTGELFF. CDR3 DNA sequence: TGCGCCAGCCGAGGGGGACAGTCGAACACCGGGGAGCTGTTTTTT.

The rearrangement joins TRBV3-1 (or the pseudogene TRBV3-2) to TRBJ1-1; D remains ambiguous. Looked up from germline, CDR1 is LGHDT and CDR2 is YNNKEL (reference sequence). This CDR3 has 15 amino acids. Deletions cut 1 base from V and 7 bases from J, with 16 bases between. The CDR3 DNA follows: TGTGCCAGCAGCCAAGGTCCGGGCGGGTACTATGAAGCTTTCTTT. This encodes CASSQGPGGYYEAFF.

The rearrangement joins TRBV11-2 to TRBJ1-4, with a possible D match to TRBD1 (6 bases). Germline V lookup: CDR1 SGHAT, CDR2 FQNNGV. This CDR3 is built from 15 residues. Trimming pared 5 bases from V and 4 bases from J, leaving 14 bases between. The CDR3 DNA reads TGTGCCAGCAGCCATGGGACAAGGGTTAATGAAAAACTGTTTTTT. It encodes CASSHGTRVNEKLFF.

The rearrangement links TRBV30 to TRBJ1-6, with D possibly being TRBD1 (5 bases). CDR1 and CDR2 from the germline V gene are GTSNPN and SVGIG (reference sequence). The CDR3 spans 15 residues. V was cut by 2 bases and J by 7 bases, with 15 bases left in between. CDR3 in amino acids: CAWSRPGVGNSPLHF. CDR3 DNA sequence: TGTGCCTGGAGTCGGCCGGGGGTCGGCAATTCACCCCTCCACTTT.

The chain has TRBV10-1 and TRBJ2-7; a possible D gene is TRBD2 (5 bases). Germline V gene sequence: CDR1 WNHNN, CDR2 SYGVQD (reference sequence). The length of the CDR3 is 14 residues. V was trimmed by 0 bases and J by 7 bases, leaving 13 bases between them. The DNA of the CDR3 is TGCGCCAGCAGTGAGTCAGGAGGCCCGCGGGAGCAGTACTTC. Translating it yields CASSESGGPREQYF.

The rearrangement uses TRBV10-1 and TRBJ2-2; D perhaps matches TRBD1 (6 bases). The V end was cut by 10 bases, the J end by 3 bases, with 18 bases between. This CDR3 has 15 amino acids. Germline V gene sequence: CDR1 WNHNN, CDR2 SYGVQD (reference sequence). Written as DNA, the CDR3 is TGCGCCACTTTATCCGGGACACGCTACACCGGGGAGCTGTTTTTT. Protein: CATLSGTRYTGELFF.

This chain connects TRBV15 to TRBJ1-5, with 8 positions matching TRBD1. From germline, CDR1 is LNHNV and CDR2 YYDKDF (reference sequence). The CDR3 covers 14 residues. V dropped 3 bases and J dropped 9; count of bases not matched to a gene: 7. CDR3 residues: CATSSLDRGLPQHF. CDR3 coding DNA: TGTGCCACCAGCAGTTTAGACAGGGGACTGCCCCAGCATTTT.

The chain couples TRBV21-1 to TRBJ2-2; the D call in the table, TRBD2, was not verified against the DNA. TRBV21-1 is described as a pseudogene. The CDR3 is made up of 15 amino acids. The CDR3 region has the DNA TGTGCCAGCTGCTACTCGAGGCGGGTTTCCGGGGAGCTGTTTTTT. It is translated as CASCYSRRVSGELFF.

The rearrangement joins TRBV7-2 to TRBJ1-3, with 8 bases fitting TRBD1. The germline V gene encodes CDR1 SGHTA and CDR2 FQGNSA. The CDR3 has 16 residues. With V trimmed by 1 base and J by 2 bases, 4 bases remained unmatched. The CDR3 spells CASSLGQGAAGNTIYF. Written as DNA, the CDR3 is TGTGCCAGCAGCTTAGGGCAGGGGGCAGCTGGAAACACCATATATTTT. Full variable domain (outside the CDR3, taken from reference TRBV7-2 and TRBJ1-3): GAGVSQSPSNKVTEKGKDVELRCDPISGHTALYWYRQSLGQGLEFLIYFQGNSAPDKSGLPSDRFSAERTGGSVSTLTIQRTQQEDSAVYLCASSLGQGAAGNTIYFGEGSWLTVV.

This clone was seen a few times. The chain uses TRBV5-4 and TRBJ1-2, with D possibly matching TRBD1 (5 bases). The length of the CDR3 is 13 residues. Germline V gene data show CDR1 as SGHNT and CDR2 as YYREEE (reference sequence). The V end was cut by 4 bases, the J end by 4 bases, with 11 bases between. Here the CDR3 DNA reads TGTGCCAGCAGCCCCGGGGGGTCCTATGGCTACACCTTC. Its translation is CASSPGGSYGYTF.

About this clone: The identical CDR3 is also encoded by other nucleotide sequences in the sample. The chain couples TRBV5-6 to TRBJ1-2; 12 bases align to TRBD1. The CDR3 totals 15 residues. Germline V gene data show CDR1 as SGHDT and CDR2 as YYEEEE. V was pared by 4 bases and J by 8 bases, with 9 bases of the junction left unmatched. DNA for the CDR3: TGTGCCAGCAGCCCCGGGACAGGGGGCTTAGGAGGCTACACCTTC. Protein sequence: CASSPGTGGLGGYTF.

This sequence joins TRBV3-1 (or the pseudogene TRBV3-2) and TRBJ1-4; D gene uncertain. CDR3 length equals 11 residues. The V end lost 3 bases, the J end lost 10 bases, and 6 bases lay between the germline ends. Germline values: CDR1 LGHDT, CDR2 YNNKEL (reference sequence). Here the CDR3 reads CASSHSGKLFF. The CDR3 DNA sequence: TGTGCCAGCAGCCACAGTGGAAAACTGTTTTTT.

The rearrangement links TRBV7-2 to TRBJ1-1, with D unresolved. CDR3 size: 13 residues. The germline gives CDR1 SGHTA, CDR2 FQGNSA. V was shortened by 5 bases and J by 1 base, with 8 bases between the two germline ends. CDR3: CASSLLQNTEAFF. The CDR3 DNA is TGTGCCAGCAGCCTCTTACAGAACACTGAAGCTTTCTTT.

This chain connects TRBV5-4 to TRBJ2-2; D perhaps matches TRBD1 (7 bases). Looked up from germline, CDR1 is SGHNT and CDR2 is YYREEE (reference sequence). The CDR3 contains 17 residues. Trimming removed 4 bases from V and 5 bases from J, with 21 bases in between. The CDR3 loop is CASSGGLVQGRTGELFF. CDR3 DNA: TGTGCCAGCAGCGGGGGCTTGGTACAGGGGAGGACCGGGGAGCTGTTTTTT.

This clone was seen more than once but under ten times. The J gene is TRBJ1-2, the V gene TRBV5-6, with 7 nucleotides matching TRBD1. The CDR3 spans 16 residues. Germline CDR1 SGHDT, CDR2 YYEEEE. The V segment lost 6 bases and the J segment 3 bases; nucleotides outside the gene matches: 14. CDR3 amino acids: CASKRGRSTMDYGYTF. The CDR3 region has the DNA TGTGCCAGCAAAAGGGGGCGAAGTACCATGGACTATGGCTACACCTTC. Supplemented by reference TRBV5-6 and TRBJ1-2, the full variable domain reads DAGVTQSPTHLIKTRGQQVTLRCSPKSGHDTVSWYQQALGQGPQFIFQYYEEEERQRGNFPDRFSGHQFPNYSSELNVNALLLGDSALYLCASKRGRSTMDYGYTFGSGTRLTVV.

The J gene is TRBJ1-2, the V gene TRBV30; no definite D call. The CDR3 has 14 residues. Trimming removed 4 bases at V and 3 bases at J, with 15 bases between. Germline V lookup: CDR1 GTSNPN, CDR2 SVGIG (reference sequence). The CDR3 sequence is CAWIRDGLYYGYTF. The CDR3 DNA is TGTGCCTGGATCAGAGACGGACTTTACTATGGCTACACCTTC.

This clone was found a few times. DNA of the CDR3: TGTGCCAGCAGCTTAGGGGGGACAGGGCTGAATTCCGCTCAGTTCTTC. It specifies CASSLGGTGLNSAQFF. The chain joins TRBV11-2 to TRBJ2-1; 9 nucleotides align to TRBD1. The CDR3 is 16 residues long. J lost 13 bases, V lost 1 base, and 14 bases had no gene match. The germline CDR1 and CDR2 sequences are SGHAT and FQNNGV.

Written as DNA, the CDR3 is TGTGCCAGCAGCTTAGGTACAGGGTTGGAAACCTACAATGAGCAGTTCTTC. Translation gives CASSLGTGLETYNEQFF. The chain is built from TRBV7-6 and TRBJ2-1, with D perhaps TRBD1 (6 bases). The germline V gene encodes CDR1 SGHVS and CDR2 FNYEAQ. The CDR3 is 17 amino acids. V lost 1 base, J lost 2 bases, and 15 bases lay in between.